This paragraph covers one T cell receptor (beta chain) sequence. This CDR3 is built from 17 residues. The V segment lost 4 bases and the J segment 4 bases; nucleotides outside the gene matches: 14. Germline V gene data show CDR1 as SGHRS and CDR2 as YFSETQ. This entry is derived from a study of technical replicates of blood from a handful of donors. The method was immunoSEQ multiplex PCR; TCRdb's version includes in-frame clones alone and lacks a portion of them. The table includes 55,000 to 75,000 clones, around 93% detected once. The clonotype originates from a human donor in good health. Some clones in this sample may be carry-over from other donors' samples. The V gene is TRBV5-1, the J gene TRBJ2-5; 9 bases line up with TRBD2. Sequencing was carried out using PBMCs. CDR3 residues: CASSGPGLAVRGETQYF. Written as DNA, the CDR3 is TGCGCCAGCAGCGGACCGGGACTAGCTGTCAGAGGAGAGACCCAGTACTTC. The entire variable domain, with the rest obtained from reference TRBV5-1 and TRBJ2-5, is as follows: KAGVTQTPRYLIKTRGQQVTLSCSPISGHRSVSWYQQTPGQGLQFLFEYFSETQRNKGNFPGRFSGRQFSNSRSEMNVSTLELGDSALYLCASSGPGLAVRGETQYFGPGTRLLVL.